The rows below give T cell receptor beta chains drawn from one sample of a study of cytomegalovirus exposure and HLA in healthy donors. The assay was immunoSEQ multiplex PCR, and TCRdb's table has in-frame clones only and misses some. The data contain 150,000 to 200,000 clones, about 82% of them singletons. The specimen sequenced was PBMCs. These receptors were collected from a woman under 30 in good health and CMV-seronegative. CDR3s include the opening cysteine and the closing phenylalanine or tryptophan. A D gene is named only where the DNA matches it firmly. Not all rows give a size; the values are once, few, many and, for expanded clones, a class.

J gene: TRBJ1-2
clone size: -
V gene: TRBV7-8
D gene: -
CDR3 protein: CASSPIQEGSYGYTF
CDR3 DNA: TGTGCCAGCAGCCCCATCCAGGAGGGATCCTATGGCTACACCTTC

J gene: TRBJ2-3
clone size: few
V gene: TRBV6-4
D gene: TRBD1
CDR3 protein: CASSDSGQGPDTQYF
CDR3 DNA: TGTGCCAGCAGTGACTCCGGACAGGGCCCAGATACGCAGTATTTT

J gene: TRBJ2-3
clone size: -
V gene: TRBV7-2
D gene: -
CDR3 protein: CASSPLGRGGSSHTDTQYF
CDR3 DNA: TGTGCCAGCAGCCCCCTCGGGAGAGGGGGCTCTTCACACACAGATACGCAGTATTTT

J gene: TRBJ1-2
clone size: -
V gene: TRBV15
D gene: TRBD1
CDR3 protein: CATSRAEIKGQQGTIYGYTF
CDR3 DNA: TGTGCCACCAGCAGAGCTGAGATTAAGGGGCAACAGGGGACCATCTATGGCTACACCTTC

J gene: TRBJ2-3
clone size: -
V gene: TRBV29-1
D gene: -
CDR3 protein: CSVPKLGSRSTDTQYF
CDR3 DNA: TGCAGCGTCCCCAAGTTGGGGAGCCGGAGCACAGATACGCAGTATTTT

J gene: TRBJ2-7
clone size: -
V gene: TRBV7-2
D gene: TRBD2
CDR3 protein: CASSSLAGKVLDEQYF
CDR3 DNA: TGTGCCAGCAGCTCTTTAGCGGGGAAGGTGCTGGACGAGCAGTACTTC

J gene: TRBJ2-7
clone size: -
V gene: TRBV2
D gene: TRBD2
CDR3 protein: CASSEGLAVLYEQYF
CDR3 DNA: TGTGCCAGCAGTGAAGGACTAGCGGTCCTATACGAGCAGTACTTC

J gene: TRBJ2-5
clone size: -
V gene: TRBV5-1
D gene: TRBD2
CDR3 protein: CASSTGTSGTNQETQYF
CDR3 DNA: TGCGCCAGCAGCACAGGGACTAGCGGGACCAATCAAGAGACCCAGTACTTC

J gene: TRBJ2-6
clone size: -
V gene: TRBV19
D gene: -
CDR3 protein: CASNRGRGAGANVLTF
CDR3 DNA: TGTGCCAGTAATAGGGGGCGGGGCGCTGGGGCCAACGTCCTGACTTTC

J gene: TRBJ2-2
clone size: -
V gene: TRBV12-2
D gene: -
CDR3 protein: CASRLGGTSGNCGELFF
CDR3 DNA: TGTGCAAGTCGCTTAGGAGGGACTAGCGGGAATTGCGGGGAGCTGTTTTTT

J gene: TRBJ2-7
clone size: -
V gene: TRBV7-9
D gene: -
CDR3 protein: CASSLGRSTSFLNYEQYF
CDR3 DNA: TGTGCCAGCAGCTTAGGCCGGAGCACCTCCTTCCTTAACTACGAGCAGTACTTC

J gene: TRBJ2-3
clone size: -
V gene: TRBV28
D gene: -
CDR3 protein: CASSSLRRADTQYF
CDR3 DNA: TGTGCCAGCAGTTCCCTAAGGAGGGCCGATACGCAGTATTTT

J gene: TRBJ2-1
clone size: -
V gene: TRBV7-2
D gene: TRBD2
CDR3 protein: CASSLARIKLAGEGWEQFF
CDR3 DNA: TGTGCCAGCAGCTTAGCGCGGATAAAGCTAGCGGGAGAGGGTTGGGAGCAGTTCTTC

J gene: TRBJ1-6
clone size: -
V gene: TRBV7-3
D gene: TRBD1
CDR3 protein: CASSAGQGGSPLHF
CDR3 DNA: TGTGCCAGCAGCGCCGGACAGGGAGGCTCACCCCTCCACTTT

J gene: TRBJ2-1
clone size: -
V gene: TRBV18
D gene: TRBD2
CDR3 protein: CASSGRAADNEQFF
CDR3 DNA: TGTGCCAGCTCAGGGAGGGCCGCAGACAATGAGCAGTTCTTC